The T cell receptor beta chain under discussion was sequenced for a study of blood T cell repertoires in COVID-19. On the study more broadly: Samples came from the United States, Italy and Spain, spanning acute and convalescent COVID-19. PBMCs, B-cell-depleted T cells, or T cells provided the cDNA or gDNA that made up the material.

The data were produced by immunoSEQ multiplex PCR, yet TCRdb's version contains in-frame clones alone and is incomplete. Here the sample spans 400,000 to 550,000 clones, roughly 89% being singletons. The CDR3 covers 12 residues. The V end was cut by 6 bases, the J end by 4 bases, with 9 bases between. Germline V gene data show CDR1 as LNHDA and CDR2 as SQIVND (reference sequence). The TCR comes from a woman aged 25-40 years with acute or convalescent COVID-19. Sequencing was performed on peripheral blood. The genes are TRBV19 and TRBJ1-1; D unresolved. The CDR3 region has the DNA TGTGCCAGTAGCCTATCTCCCACTGAAGCTTTCTTT. Protein: CASSLSPTEAFF.